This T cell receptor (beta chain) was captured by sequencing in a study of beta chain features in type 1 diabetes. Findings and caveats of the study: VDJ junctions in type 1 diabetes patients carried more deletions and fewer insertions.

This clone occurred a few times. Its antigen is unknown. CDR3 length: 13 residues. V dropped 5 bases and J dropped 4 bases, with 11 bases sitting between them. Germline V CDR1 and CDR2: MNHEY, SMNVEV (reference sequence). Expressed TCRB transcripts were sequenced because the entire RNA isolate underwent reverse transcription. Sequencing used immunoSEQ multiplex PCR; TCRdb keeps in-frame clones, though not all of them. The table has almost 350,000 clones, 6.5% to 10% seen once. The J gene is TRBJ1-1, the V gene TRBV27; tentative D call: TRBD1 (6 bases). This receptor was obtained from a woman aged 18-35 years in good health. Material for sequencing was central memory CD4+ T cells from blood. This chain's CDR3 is CASSRGGGTEAFF. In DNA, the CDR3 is TGTGCCAGCAGTCGAGGGGGTGGCACTGAAGCTTTCTTT.